One T cell receptor (beta chain) is described in this entry. This sample was taken from a study of blood T cell repertoires in COVID-19. CDR3 length equals 15 residues. Trimming removed 0 bases from V and 1 base from J, with 9 bases in between. Germline V gene data show CDR1 as SGHNT and CDR2 as YYREEE (reference sequence). TCRdb keeps only in-frame clones here, not all; method: immunoSEQ multiplex PCR. This sample carries 65,000 to 85,000 clones, roughly 91% of them seen once, and the ten largest clones take roughly 19%. The origin of this receptor is a human donor in a cohort sampled during active COVID-19. The chain uses TRBV5-4 and TRBJ2-3; possible D gene TRBD1, 5 bases. The sample taken for sequencing was peripheral blood. As DNA, the CDR3 is TGTGCCAGCAGCTTGGATTCAGGGCGCACAGATACGCAGTATTTT. It codes for CASSLDSGRTDTQYF.